This paragraph covers one T cell receptor (beta chain) sequence. Its matching antigen is unknown. The PCR used 60 Vbeta and 13 Jbeta primers. Assay used: immunoSEQ multiplex PCR; TCRdb lists only in-frame clones, some missing. The profile shows roughly 220,000 clones, more than 80% of them singletons. Trimming took 3 bases from V and 4 from J, leaving 12 bases between them. Germline V lookup: CDR1 LNHNV, CDR2 YYDKDF (reference sequence). This CDR3 is built from 14 residues. The data stem from a study of cytomegalovirus exposure and HLA in healthy donors. Points from the study as a whole: Under in vitro conditions, three CMV-associated chains were confirmed as specific for CMV antigens. Later genetic work tied a missense DCLRE1C variant to beta-chain V and J trimming.

Sequencing was carried out using PBMCs. The sequence came from a man under 40 in good health and CMV-seronegative. The chain links TRBV15 to TRBJ1-1; D gene uncertain. CDR3 loop: CATSRDGGSTEAFF. CDR3 in DNA: TGTGCCACCAGCAGGGACGGAGGGAGCACTGAAGCTTTCTTT.